The source of this T cell receptor beta chain is a study of blood T cell repertoires in COVID-19. TCRdb's copy holds only in-frame clones and misses some; the assay was immunoSEQ multiplex PCR. The sample records about 300,000 clones, around 90% being singletons. V was clipped by 0 bases and J by 1 base, with 4 bases between them. The CDR3 runs to 14 residues. CDR1 SGHRS and CDR2 YFSETQ come from the germline V gene. With regard to this clone: Additional DNA sequences in this sample encode the identical CDR3.

The chain couples TRBV5-1 to TRBJ2-2; D remains ambiguous. Sequenced input: peripheral blood. The receptor's source is a man in his 70s with acute or convalescent COVID-19. CDR3 amino acids: CASSLAGNTGELFF. CDR3 sequence (DNA): TGCGCCAGCAGCTTGGCAGGGAACACCGGGGAGCTGTTTTTT.